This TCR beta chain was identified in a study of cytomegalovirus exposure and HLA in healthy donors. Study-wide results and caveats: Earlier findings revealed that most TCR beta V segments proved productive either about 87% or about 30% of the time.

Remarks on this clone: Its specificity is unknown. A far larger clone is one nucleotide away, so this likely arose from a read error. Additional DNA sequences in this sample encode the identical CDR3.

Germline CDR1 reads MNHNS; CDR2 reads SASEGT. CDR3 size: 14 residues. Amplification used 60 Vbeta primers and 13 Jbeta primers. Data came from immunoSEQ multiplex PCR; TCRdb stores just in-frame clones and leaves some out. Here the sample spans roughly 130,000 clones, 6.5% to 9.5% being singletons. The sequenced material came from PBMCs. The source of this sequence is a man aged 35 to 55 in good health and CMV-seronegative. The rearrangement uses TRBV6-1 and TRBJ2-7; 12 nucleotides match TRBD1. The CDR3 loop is CASSSGTGGYEQYF. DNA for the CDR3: TGTGCCAGCAGTTCCGGGACAGGGGGCTACGAGCAGTACTTT.